Presented here are 30 T cell receptor beta chains from one specimen sequenced in a study of T cell repertoires in cytomegalovirus infection. TCRdb re-called the reads through MiXCR, storing one row per CDR3 protein. Of some 270,000 distinct CDR3 sequences listed, 17% are singletons. The sequencing input was CD8+ T cells from PBMCs. These receptors came from a human donor in good health (CMV status not recorded). Some clones in this sample may be carry-over from other donors' samples.

The rearrangement uses TRBV6-2 or TRBV6-3 and TRBJ2-7, with D possibly TRBD1 on 6 matching bases. V dropped 7 bases and J dropped 3 bases, with 16 bases sitting between them. The CDR3 contains 14 residues. CDR1 and CDR2 (germline): MNHEY, SVGEGT. The chain's CDR3 is CASTTQTGRYEQYF. CDR3 coding DNA: TGTGCCAGCACCACGCAGACAGGCCGCTACGAGCAGTACTTC.

This clonotype was found many times. The rearrangement links TRBV6-2 or TRBV6-3 to TRBJ2-3; D gene ambiguous. V lost 0 bases and J 4 bases, leaving 8 bases between the germline ends. This CDR3 has 14 residues. In germline, CDR1 is MNHEY, CDR2 SVGEGT. In nucleotides, the CDR3 is TGTGCCAGCAGTTACTCGGACCCCCCAGATACGCAGTATTTT. Amino acids: CASSYSDPPDTQYF.

In this sample, this clonotype turned up a few times. The gene calls are TRBV4-3 and TRBJ2-5, with D maybe TRBD2 (5 bases). CDR1 and CDR2 from the germline V gene are LGHNA and YSLEER. There are 16 residues in the CDR3. Trimming stripped 1 base from V and 3 bases from J, with 15 bases between. CDR3 nucleotide sequence: TGCGCCAGCAGCCAAGTGACCTTATACGGGAAAGAGACCCAGTACTTC. Translated: CASSQVTLYGKETQYF.

This clonotype was observed many times. The chain recombines TRBV7-2 with TRBJ2-2; 10 nucleotides align to TRBD2. From germline, CDR1 is SGHTA and CDR2 FQGNSA. Unmatched junction bases numbered 4, after V lost 4 bases and J lost 5 bases. The CDR3 consists of 15 residues. Here the CDR3 reads CASSSGLAATGELFF. As DNA, the CDR3 is TGTGCCAGCAGCTCAGGACTAGCGGCAACCGGGGAGCTGTTTTTT. The full variable domain, in which reference TRBV7-2 and TRBJ2-2 provide the parts outside the CDR3, is GAGVSQSPSNKVTEKGKDVELRCDPISGHTALYWYRQSLGQGLEFLIYFQGNSAPDKSGLPSDRFSAERTGGSVSTLTIQRTQQEDSAVYLCASSSGLAATGELFFGEGSRLTVL.

Regarding this clonotype: It may be a read error: a sequence one base away is much more abundant. This sequence joins TRBV7-2 and TRBJ1-2, with D hard to call. The CDR3 contains 14 residues. Germline assignment: CDR1 SGHTA and CDR2 FQGNSA. Between the trimmed V and J ends, which lost 7 bases and 2 bases, there was a span of 14 bases. The CDR3 here is CASNPGWENYGYTF. CDR3 nucleotide sequence: TGTGCCAGCAACCCAGGATGGGAAAACTATGGCTACACCTTC. The full variable domain, with the rest looked up from reference TRBV7-2 and TRBJ1-2, is GAGVSQSPSNKVTEKGKDVELRCDPISGHTALYWYRQSLGQGLEFLIYFQGNSAPDKSGLPSDRFSAERTGGSVSTLTIQRTQQEDSAVYLCASNPGWENYGYTFGSGTRLTVV.

The chain is built from TRBV15 and TRBJ2-3; 9 bases are shared with TRBD2. The CDR3 loop spans 18 amino acids. CDR1 is LNHNV, CDR2 YYDKDF, per germline (reference sequence). J lost 3 bases, V lost 5 bases, and 15 bases had no gene match. In DNA, the CDR3 is TGTGCCACCAGCTATACCCGCCCTGGCGGGGGGGCGACAGATACGCAGTATTTT. Its translation is CATSYTRPGGGATDTQYF.

The V and J genes are TRBV12-5 and TRBJ2-5; D remains ambiguous. Germline-derived CDR1 and CDR2 are LGHNT and FRNRAP. The CDR3 is made up of 17 amino acids. The V end was cut by 3 bases, the J end by 3 bases, with 20 bases between. The CDR3 protein is CASGFLIDGSWEETQYF. For the CDR3, the DNA is TGTGCTAGTGGTTTCCTGATTGACGGATCCTGGGAAGAGACCCAGTACTTC.

This chain uses TRBV19 with TRBJ2-3, with D unresolved. The ends were cut back, 0 bases at V and 5 bases at J, with 15 bases in the middle. The germline CDR1 and CDR2 sequences are LNHDA and SQIVND (reference sequence). The CDR3 length is 16 residues. This CDR3 is CASSIDLPRSGDTQYF. CDR3 coding DNA: TGTGCCAGTAGTATAGATCTCCCCCGAAGTGGAGATACGCAGTATTTT.

At least ten counts were recorded for this clonotype. This sequence joins TRBV7-2 and TRBJ1-1; D remains unclear. This CDR3 has 16 residues. Germline V gene sequence: CDR1 SGHTA, CDR2 FQGNSA. The ends were cut back, 2 bases at V and 0 bases at J, with 13 bases in the middle. CDR3 in DNA: TGTGCCAGCAGCTTAAGATCCGGGGTCTTGAACACTGAAGCTTTCTTT. It encodes CASSLRSGVLNTEAFF.

This clonotype was observed a few times. The chain is built from TRBV15 and TRBJ2-7; tentatively, D is TRBD2 (6 bases). The CDR3 length is 15 residues. V shed 0 bases and J shed 2 bases, with 11 bases lying between them. Germline V CDR1 and CDR2: LNHNV, YYDKDF (reference sequence). The CDR3 DNA follows: TGTGCCACCAGCAGAGATCTGGGGGGAACCTACGAGCAGTACTTC. Protein product: CATSRDLGGTYEQYF. Based on the CDR3 plus reference TRBV15 and TRBJ2-7, the full variable domain is DAMVIQNPRYQVTQFGKPVTLSCSQTLNHNVMYWYQQKSSQAPKLLFHYYDKDFNNEADTPDNFQSRRPNTSFCFLDIRSPGLGDTAMYLCATSRDLGGTYEQYFGPGTRLTVT.

The chain couples TRBV10-3 to TRBJ1-1, with TRBD1 matching 10 bases. With V trimmed by 4 bases and J by 0 bases, 5 bases remained unmatched. Germline CDR1 ENHRY, CDR2 SYGVKD. CDR3 size: 16 residues. This chain's CDR3 is CAISVTGGGMNTEAFF. The CDR3 bases are TGTGCCATCAGTGTGACAGGGGGCGGCATGAACACTGAAGCTTTCTTT.

This clonotype was seen a handful of times. The chain carries TRBV7-9 and TRBJ1-2; D unresolved. There are 13 residues in the CDR3. Looked up from germline, CDR1 is SEHNR and CDR2 is FQNEAQ (reference sequence). Trimming removed 3 bases at V and 6 bases at J, with 11 bases between. CDR3 coding DNA: TGTGCCAGCAGCTTTGGAGCTGGGGATGGCTACACCTTC. Amino acid sequence: CASSFGAGDGYTF.

This clonotype was observed a few times. CDR3 protein: CASSLKGTGYTGELFF. CDR3 DNA: TGTGCCAGCAGCTTAAAAGGGACAGGGTACACCGGGGAGCTGTTTTTT. V gene TRBV13 combines with J gene TRBJ2-2; 9 nucleotides align to TRBD1. V lost 2 bases to trimming and J lost 3 bases; unmatched junction nucleotides: 4. Germline V lookup: CDR1 PRHDT, CDR2 FYEKMQ (reference sequence). The CDR3 totals 16 residues.

This clonotype was counted many times. This chain connects TRBV12-3 or TRBV12-4 to TRBJ1-3, with D possibly TRBD1 on 6 matching bases. CDR3 size: 16 residues. The ends were cut back, 5 bases at V and 0 bases at J, with 14 bases in the middle. This CDR3 reads CASSADSTLSGNTIYF. The CDR3 DNA reads TGTGCCAGCAGTGCGGACAGCACCCTCTCTGGAAACACCATATATTTT.

This clonotype was seen only a few times. V gene TRBV5-4 combines with J gene TRBJ2-3, with D perhaps matching TRBD1 or TRBD2 (5 bases each). This CDR3 contains 15 residues. CDR1 SGHNT and CDR2 YYREEE come from the germline V gene (reference sequence). Between the trimmed V and J ends, which lost 1 base and 5 bases, there was a span of 14 bases. The CDR3 region is CASSLSGTSGDTQYF. The CDR3 region has the DNA TGTGCCAGCAGCTTGTCCGGGACCTCAGGAGATACGCAGTATTTT. The full variable domain, its missing parts supplied by reference TRBV5-4 and TRBJ2-3, is ETGVTQSPTHLIKTRGQQVTLRCSSQSGHNTVSWYQQALGQGPQFIFQYYREEENGRGNFPPRFSGLQFPNYSSELNVNALELDDSALYLCASSLSGTSGDTQYFGPGTRLTVL.

This chain links TRBV5-6 with TRBJ2-7, with D possibly TRBD2 on 6 matching bases. V was clipped by 1 base and J by 7 bases, with 12 bases between them. CDR3 length: 13 residues. The germline V gene encodes CDR1 SGHDT and CDR2 YYEEEE. The CDR3 reads CASSLRLAWEQYF. Written as DNA, the CDR3 is TGTGCCAGCAGCTTGAGGCTAGCGTGGGAGCAGTACTTC.

The rearrangement joins TRBV6-6 to TRBJ2-1; 12 bases are a match to TRBD2. This CDR3 region has 18 residues. The V and J ends lost 6 bases and 0 bases, in that order; junction bases with no gene match: 9. Germline assignment: CDR1 MNHNY and CDR2 SVGAGI (reference sequence). CDR3 protein: CASRRLAGALSSYNEQFF. CDR3 in DNA: TGTGCCAGCAGACGACTAGCGGGGGCCCTCAGCTCCTACAATGAGCAGTTCTTC.

This clonotype showed up many times. This rearrangement joins TRBV4-3 to TRBJ2-5, with 13 bases aligning to TRBD2. CDR1 LGHNA and CDR2 YSLEER come from the germline V gene. The CDR3 is 16 amino acids. V was clipped by 0 bases and J by 2 bases; unmatched bases: 0. The CDR3 is CASSQELAGGQETQYF. For the CDR3, the DNA is TGCGCCAGCAGCCAAGAACTAGCGGGGGGGCAAGAGACCCAGTACTTC.

This clonotype was counted only a few times. This chain uses TRBV12-3 or TRBV12-4 with TRBJ2-3, with D possibly matching TRBD1 (6 bases). Trimming removed 3 bases at V and 3 bases at J, with 16 bases between. There are 16 residues in the CDR3. This chain's CDR3 is CASSFAEGGRTDTQYF. DNA of the CDR3: TGTGCCAGCAGTTTCGCCGAAGGGGGAAGAACAGATACGCAGTATTTT.

This clonotype was observed many times. The chain recombines TRBV6-2 or TRBV6-3 with TRBJ2-1, with 12 nucleotides matching TRBD1. Per germline, CDR1 MNHEY and CDR2 SVGEGT. The V gene end was trimmed by 6 bases and the J gene end by 5 bases; junction bases not matched to a gene: 32. The CDR3 extends over 24 amino acids. CDR3 DNA: TGTGCCAGCAGCTGGGACAGGGGGCACCCCCCCCTCTTCTCTACGGTCCCTTCCCACAATGAGCAGTTCTTC. This sequence encodes CASSWDRGHPPLFSTVPSHNEQFF.

The chain joins TRBV19 to TRBJ2-3, with D unresolved. Germline V gene sequence: CDR1 LNHDA, CDR2 SQIVND (reference sequence). This CDR3 region has 11 residues. The V and J ends lost 7 bases and 8 bases respectively, with 10 bases between them. For the CDR3, the DNA is TGTGCCAGTAAGGGCTATTCTACGCAGTATTTT. This sequence encodes CASKGYSTQYF.

Only a few counts were recorded for this clonotype. The rearrangement joins TRBV28 to TRBJ2-5, with TRBD2 matching 8 bases. The CDR3 is 16 residues long. Losses at the gene ends were 2 bases for V and 5 bases for J; bases not matched to a gene: 10. Germline V gene sequence: CDR1 MDHEN, CDR2 SYDVKM. Here the CDR3 reads CASSLPSGGGFETQYF. The CDR3 DNA reads TGTGCCAGCAGTTTACCCAGCGGGGGTGGATTTGAGACCCAGTACTTC.

The V call is TRBV28, the J call TRBJ1-6; 7 nucleotides match TRBD1. J was trimmed by 8 bases and V by 6 bases; bases with no gene match: 4. Germline lookup yields CDR1 MDHEN and CDR2 SYDVKM. This CDR3 comprises 13 residues. Here the CDR3 reads CASRRDSDSPLHF. The CDR3 region has the DNA TGTGCCAGCAGAAGGGACAGCGATTCACCCCTCCACTTT.

This clonotype appeared many times. One end of the junction is discordant with germline, which a read error may explain. The V and J genes are TRBV7-2 and TRBJ2-4; D perhaps matches TRBD1 (7 bases). Germline CDR1 is SGHTA and CDR2 is FQGNSA. The CDR3 length is 13 residues. CDR3 nucleotides: TGTGCCAGCAGCTTGGGGGGATTGACAGGGAAGGACTTC. This codes for CASSLGGLTGKDF. The whole variable domain, remainder taken from reference TRBV7-2 and TRBJ2-4, is GAGVSQSPSNKVTEKGKDVELRCDPISGHTALYWYRQSLGQGLEFLIYFQGNSAPDKSGLPSDRFSAERTGGSVSTLTIQRTQQEDSAVYLCASSLGGLTGKDFGAGTRLSVL.

This clonotype has at least ten counts. The chain links TRBV7-9 to TRBJ1-1; TRBD1 aligns across 11 bases. The CDR3 consists of 17 residues. Germline V gene data show CDR1 as SEHNR and CDR2 as FQNEAQ (reference sequence). V dropped 5 bases and J dropped 1; count of bases not matched to a gene: 9. This chain's CDR3 is CASSGGQGAKPNTEAFF. For the CDR3, the DNA is TGTGCCAGCAGCGGAGGACAGGGGGCTAAGCCGAACACTGAAGCTTTCTTT. Based on the CDR3 plus reference TRBV7-9 and TRBJ1-1, the full variable domain is DTGVSQNPRHKITKRGQNVTFRCDPISEHNRLYWYRQTLGQGPEFLTYFQNEAQLEKSRLLSDRFSAERPKGSFSTLEIQRTEQGDSAMYLCASSGGQGAKPNTEAFFGQGTRLTVV.

This clonotype was counted only a few times. The V and J genes are TRBV29-1 and TRBJ2-7; TRBD2 matches 9 bases. The CDR3 is made up of 15 amino acids. The germline V gene encodes CDR1 SQVTM and CDR2 ANQGSEA. Losses at the gene ends were 5 bases for V and 3 bases for J; bases not matched to a gene: 11. This chain's CDR3 is CSVSGIAGAGYEQYF. CDR3 coding DNA: TGCAGCGTTTCAGGCATAGCGGGGGCTGGCTACGAGCAGTACTTC.

This clonotype has at least ten counts. The chain joins TRBV28 to TRBJ2-1; 12 bases agree with TRBD1. Per germline, CDR1 MDHEN and CDR2 SYDVKM. Trimming took 2 bases from V and 8 from J; bases not matched to a gene: 4. This CDR3 has 15 residues. CDR3 region: CASSLGDRGLDEQFF. CDR3 DNA sequence: TGTGCCAGCAGTTTAGGGGACAGGGGGCTCGATGAGCAGTTCTTC. Full variable domain (rest looked up from reference TRBV28 and TRBJ2-1): DVKVTQSSRYLVKRTGEKVFLECVQDMDHENMFWYRQDPGLGLRLIYFSYDVKMKEKGDIPEGYSVSREKKERFSLILESASTNQTSMYLCASSLGDRGLDEQFFGPGTRLTVL.

The table lists this clonotype with many counts. The chain uses TRBV7-9 and TRBJ2-7; D is perhaps TRBD1 (6 bases). V shed 5 bases and J shed 4 bases, with 9 bases lying between them. Germline V gives CDR1 SEHNR, CDR2 FQNEAQ (reference sequence). The CDR3 runs 12 residues. The CDR3 nucleotides read TGTGCCAGCAGCCCTGACAGGTACGAGCAGTACTTC. Translating gives CASSPDRYEQYF.

The chain employs TRBV28 and TRBJ1-1; D is perhaps TRBD1 (6 bases). The CDR3 spans 15 residues. V was shortened by 7 bases and J by 1 base, with 16 bases between the two germline ends. In germline, CDR1 is MDHEN, CDR2 SYDVKM. The CDR3: CASIRIRGRNTEAFF. As DNA, the CDR3 is TGTGCCAGCATTCGGATAAGGGGGAGGAACACTGAAGCTTTCTTT.

The chain carries TRBV27 and TRBJ2-7; D gene ambiguous. Trimming stripped 4 bases from V and 7 bases from J, with 14 bases between. CDR1 is MNHEY and CDR2 is SMNVEV in the germline V gene (reference sequence). This CDR3 is built from 13 residues. This chain's CDR3 is CASSWSGPQEQYF. CDR3 DNA sequence: TGTGCCAGCAGTTGGTCGGGCCCCCAGGAGCAGTACTTC.